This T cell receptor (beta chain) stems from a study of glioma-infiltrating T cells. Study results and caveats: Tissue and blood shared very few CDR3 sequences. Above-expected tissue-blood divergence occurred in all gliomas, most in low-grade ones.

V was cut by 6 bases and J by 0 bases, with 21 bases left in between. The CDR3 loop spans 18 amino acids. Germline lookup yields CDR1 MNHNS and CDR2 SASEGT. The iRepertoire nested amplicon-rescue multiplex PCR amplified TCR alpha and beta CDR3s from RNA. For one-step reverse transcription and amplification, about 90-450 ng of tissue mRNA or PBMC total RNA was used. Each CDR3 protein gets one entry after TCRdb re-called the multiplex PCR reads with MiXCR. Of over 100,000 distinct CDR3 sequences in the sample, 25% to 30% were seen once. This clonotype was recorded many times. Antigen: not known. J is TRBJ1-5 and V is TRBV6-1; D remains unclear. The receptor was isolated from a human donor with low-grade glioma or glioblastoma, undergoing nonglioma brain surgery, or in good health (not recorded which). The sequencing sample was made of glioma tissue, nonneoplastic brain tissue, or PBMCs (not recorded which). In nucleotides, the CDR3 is TGTGCCAGCAGCGGGCACAGCCGCCAGGTCTATAGCAATCAGCCCCAGCATTTT. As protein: CASSGHSRQVYSNQPQHF.